This T cell receptor (beta chain) was recovered during a study of T-cell memory formation after mild COVID-19. Regarding the study as a whole: Confirmation was lacking for SARS-CoV-2 specificity of second-wave clones that peaked on day 37. Some SARS-CoV-2-responding clones were already detected in memory before infection. Clones that contracted from day 15 to 85 were balanced CD4/CD8, while later expanders leaned CD4+. Contracting CD4+ clones were located mainly in CM and EM, and CD8+ clones in EMRA.

Germline V gene data show CDR1 as SQVTM and CDR2 as ANQGSEA. This CDR3 comprises 14 residues. Losses at the gene ends were 6 bases for V and 9 bases for J; bases not matched to a gene: 14. In regard to this clonotype: What it recognizes is unknown.

TCRdb analysed the 5' RACE reads with MiXCR anew, one entry per CDR3 protein. The table has around 320,000 distinct CDR3 sequences, around 27% seen once; the top ten hold 13%. V usage is TRBV29-1 and J usage is TRBJ2-7; 10 positions agree with TRBD1. Source material: PBMCs or a T cell subset sorted from them (not recorded which). The sequence was obtained from an adult woman who had mild COVID-19 (a few samples of this study predate the infection). Cell type and time point are not known. CDR3 amino acids: CSVDRDRGGVAQYF. The CDR3 nucleotides read TGCAGCGTAGACCGGGACAGGGGAGGCGTGGCGCAGTACTTC.